These 29 T cell receptor beta chains share one sample of origin, sequenced in a study of graft-versus-host responses after intestinal transplantation. The assay was immunoSEQ multiplex PCR, and TCRdb's table has in-frame clones only and misses some. This table holds some 7,600 clones, 85% to 95% found once. Sample: PBMCs, taken just over 30 days after intestinal transplant. The origin of the receptors is a human patient who received an intestinal transplant, so some T cells may come from the graft donor.

J is TRBJ1-1 and V is TRBV5-6; TRBD1 might be the D (5 bases). V lost 0 bases and J lost 10, with 13 bases in between. The CDR3 runs to 13 residues. Germline values: CDR1 SGHDT, CDR2 YYEEEE. The chain's CDR3 is CASSLGSGRLAFF. In DNA, the CDR3 is TGTGCCAGCAGCTTGGGCTCGGGACGACTAGCTTTCTTT.

This chain uses TRBV5-4 with TRBJ2-7; D is perhaps TRBD1 (5 bases). Germline V CDR1 and CDR2: SGHNT, YYREEE (reference sequence). This CDR3 is built from 12 residues. V lost 4 bases and J 5 bases, leaving 10 bases between the germline ends. CDR3 coding DNA: TGTGCCAGCAGCACGGACACTCACGAGCAGTACTTC. Protein sequence: CASSTDTHEQYF.

The chain carries TRBV10-3 and TRBJ2-1, with D tentatively TRBD1 (5 bases). The CDR3 contains 15 residues. Germline CDR1 reads ENHRY; CDR2 reads SYGVKD. Trimming took off 6 bases at V and 0 bases at J, with 12 bases between the two ends. The CDR3 sequence is CAIRADRYSYNEQFF. The CDR3 bases are TGTGCCATCAGGGCCGACAGATACTCCTACAATGAGCAGTTCTTC.

The chain couples TRBV7-6 to TRBJ2-3; 13 nucleotides align to TRBD2. Germline V lookup: CDR1 SGHVS, CDR2 FNYEAQ. The CDR3 sequence is 16 residues long. Losses at the gene ends were 3 bases for V and 1 base for J; bases not matched to a gene: 1. This CDR3 is CASSFGLAGGTDTQYF. CDR3 bases: TGTGCCAGCAGCTTCGGACTAGCGGGGGGCACAGATACGCAGTATTTT. The complete variable domain, with remaining parts taken from reference TRBV7-6 and TRBJ2-3, reads GAGVSQSPRYKVTKRGQDVALRCDPISGHVSLYWYRQALGQGPEFLTYFNYEAQQDKSGLPNDRFSAERPEGSISTLTIQRTEQRDSAMYRCASSFGLAGGTDTQYFGPGTRLTVL.

The chain carries TRBV5-1 and TRBJ1-4; TRBD1 matches 7 bases. V lost 5 bases, J lost 7 bases, and 17 bases stayed unmatched. The CDR3 is made up of 17 amino acids. CDR1 SGHRS and CDR2 YFSETQ come from the germline V gene. The CDR3: CASSPPPDRDSSEKLFF. CDR3 in DNA: TGCGCCAGCAGTCCCCCCCCCGACCGGGACAGCTCTGAAAAACTGTTTTTT.

This clone has only a few counts. The gene calls are TRBV6-4 and TRBJ2-3, with D perhaps TRBD2 (7 bases). This CDR3 spans 14 amino acids. The germline V gene encodes CDR1 MRHNA and CDR2 SNTAGT. The V and J ends lost 2 bases and 2 bases respectively, with 8 bases between them. CDR3 protein: CASSDGGATDTQYF. The CDR3 coding sequence is TGTGCCAGCAGTGACGGGGGGGCCACAGATACGCAGTATTTT.

The chain has TRBV2 and TRBJ2-7; D unclear. Germline V gene sequence: CDR1 SNHLY, CDR2 FYNNEI. The CDR3 has 14 amino acids. Deletions cut 5 bases from V and 0 bases from J, with 11 bases between. DNA of the CDR3: TGTGCCAGCAGTCATACAGTGACCTCCTACGAGCAGTACTTC. Translating gives CASSHTVTSYEQYF.

This chain uses TRBV6-1 with TRBJ2-5; 14 bases map to TRBD2. The germline V gene encodes CDR1 MNHNS and CDR2 SASEGT. The CDR3 covers 15 residues. With 4 bases clipped from V and 4 bases from J, the junction kept 2 bases outside the gene matches. The chain's CDR3 is CASSGGTSGGETQYF. CDR3 nucleotides: TGTGCCAGCAGTGGCGGGACTAGCGGGGGAGAGACCCAGTACTTC.

This sequence joins TRBV15 and TRBJ2-3; tentatively, D is TRBD2 (5 bases). The germline V and J ends were trimmed by 3 bases and 6 bases, with 13 bases remaining between them. The V gene's germline CDR1 is LNHNV and CDR2 YYDKDF (reference sequence). The CDR3 has 14 amino acids. The CDR3 DNA reads TGTGCCACCAGCAGCGGGGAATGGGTGGATACGCAGTATTTT. Protein sequence: CATSSGEWVDTQYF.

The rearrangement links TRBV6-1 to TRBJ1-1, with 10 bases aligning to TRBD1. The CDR3 loop spans 15 amino acids. The germline V gene has CDR1 MNHNS and CDR2 SASEGT. V lost 6 bases, J lost 10 bases, and 14 bases stayed unmatched. CDR3 loop: CASRETWDRGYGAFF. CDR3 nucleotides: TGTGCCAGCAGAGAAACTTGGGACAGGGGCTATGGAGCTTTCTTT.

This clone was found once. The rearrangement joins TRBV10-2 to TRBJ2-5; D not resolved. V was clipped by 10 bases and J by 4 bases, with 10 bases between them. The length of the CDR3 is 11 residues. CDR1 and CDR2 (germline): WSHSY, SAAADI. The CDR3: CATGWRETQYF. CDR3 coding DNA: TGCGCCACAGGATGGAGAGAGACCCAGTACTTC.

The V and J genes are TRBV19 and TRBJ2-1, with D perhaps matching TRBD2 (6 bases). This CDR3 contains 14 residues. The V end was cut by 3 bases, the J end by 9 bases, with 15 bases between. The germline V gene has CDR1 LNHDA and CDR2 SQIVND (reference sequence). The CDR3 spells CASSMEGRVAEQFF. The DNA of the CDR3 is TGTGCCAGTAGTATGGAGGGACGGGTGGCTGAGCAGTTCTTC.

This clone was observed a few times. V is TRBV4-1 and J is TRBJ2-5; D is undetermined. Trimming took 2 bases from V and 3 from J, leaving 13 bases between them. The CDR3 runs 15 residues. Germline CDR1 MGHRA, CDR2 YSYEKL. CDR3 sequence (DNA): TGCGCCAGCAGCCAATCCGGTGGGCAGAAAGAGACCCAGTACTTC. The encoded protein is CASSQSGGQKETQYF.

The CDR3 coding sequence is TGTGCCAGCAATCCCGACGGATCTGGAAACACCATATATTTT. The encoded protein is CASNPDGSGNTIYF. The rearrangement links TRBV2 to TRBJ1-3; D remains unclear. The V and J ends lost 7 bases and 1 base respectively, with 11 bases between them. CDR1 SNHLY and CDR2 FYNNEI come from the germline V gene. The CDR3 loop spans 14 amino acids.

The V gene is TRBV19, the J gene TRBJ1-1; D is unclear. Germline values: CDR1 LNHDA, CDR2 SQIVND (reference sequence). The V end lost 8 bases, the J end lost 0 bases, and 7 bases lay between the germline ends. This CDR3 spans 12 amino acids. CDR3 coding DNA: TGTGCCAGTTATGGCTTGAACACTGAAGCTTTCTTT. This gives the protein CASYGLNTEAFF.

The chain has TRBV14 and TRBJ2-2, with a possible D match to TRBD2 (5 bases). V was shortened by 3 bases and J by 5 bases, with 25 bases between the two germline ends. The CDR3 contains 19 residues. Germline V gene sequence: CDR1 SGHDN, CDR2 FVKESK. In DNA, the CDR3 is TGTGCCAGCAGCCAGGGCCTTACCGGGAAATTCCTTCAGACCGGGGAGCTGTTTTTT. Translated, it gives CASSQGLTGKFLQTGELFF. The variable domain in full, completed from reference TRBV14 and TRBJ2-2, reads EAGVTQFPSHSVIEKGQTVTLRCDPISGHDNLYWYRRVMGKEIKFLLHFVKESKQDESGMPNNRFLAERTGGTYSTLKVQPAELEDSGVYFCASSQGLTGKFLQTGELFFGEGSRLTVL.

The rearrangement uses TRBV7-9 and TRBJ2-3; TRBD2 matches 9 bases. Germline V CDR1 and CDR2: SEHNR, FQNEAQ (reference sequence). The CDR3 sequence is 13 residues long. The J segment lost 2 bases and the V segment lost 11 bases, leaving 5 bases of the junction unmatched. This CDR3 is CAGIAGDTDTQYF. For the CDR3, the DNA is TGTGCCGGAATAGCGGGGGACACAGATACGCAGTATTTT.

The chain combines TRBV4-2 with TRBJ1-4; no reliable D call. The CDR3 has 15 residues. Germline CDR1 LGHNA, CDR2 YNFKEQ. V was trimmed by 4 bases and J by 0 bases, leaving 9 bases between them. In DNA, the CDR3 is TGTGCCAGCAGCCCCGAGCGGGCAACTAATGAAAAACTGTTTTTT. This encodes CASSPERATNEKLFF.

V gene TRBV2 combines with J gene TRBJ2-1; the match to TRBD1 covers 7 bases. Trimming took 6 bases from V and 4 from J; bases not matched to a gene: 9. Germline V gene data show CDR1 as SNHLY and CDR2 as FYNNEI. The CDR3 contains 15 residues. The CDR3 DNA reads as TGTGCCAGCAGGGCAAGGGGGCCTCCTTACAATGAGCAGTTCTTC. Translated: CASRARGPPYNEQFF.

The rearrangement joins TRBV9 to TRBJ2-5; D perhaps matches TRBD2 (6 bases). V was clipped by 3 bases and J by 5 bases, with 8 bases between them. CDR1 is SGDLS, CDR2 YYNGEE, per germline. The CDR3 is 12 residues long. Here the CDR3 reads CASSDSGETQYF. CDR3 bases: TGTGCCAGCAGCGACAGCGGGGAGACCCAGTACTTC.

The J gene is TRBJ2-1, the V gene TRBV2; 9 bases fit TRBD1. After removal of 11 bases from V and 7 bases from J, the junction contained 12 bases not matched to a gene. CDR3 length: 14 residues. Germline V gene sequence: CDR1 SNHLY, CDR2 FYNNEI. The DNA of the CDR3 is TGTGCCCGAAACGAAGGACAGGGGATAAATGAGCAGTTCTTC. Its protein product is CARNEGQGINEQFF.

The V gene is TRBV18, the J gene TRBJ2-4; D is ambiguous. CDR3 length: 17 amino acids. V dropped 4 bases and J dropped 2 bases, with 18 bases sitting between them. Germline V gives CDR1 KGHSH, CDR2 LQKENI. The CDR3 DNA reads as TGTGCCAGCTCACAGCGACTGCTCCCGCGGCCCAAAAACATTCAGTACTTC. Translated: CASSQRLLPRPKNIQYF.

As regards this clone: Other DNA sequences in the sample encode the same CDR3. This chain links TRBV5-1 with TRBJ1-3; possible D gene TRBD1, 5 bases. V lost 5 bases to trimming and J lost 0 bases, with 12 bases between them. The CDR3 totals 15 residues. CDR1 is SGHRS, CDR2 YFSETQ, per germline. The CDR3 protein is CASSGGESSGNTIYF. Here the CDR3 DNA reads TGCGCCAGCAGTGGGGGGGAAAGCTCTGGAAACACCATATATTTT.

The gene calls are TRBV5-1 and TRBJ2-1; TRBD2 matches at 11 bases. V shed 5 bases, J shed 3 bases, and the junction held 4 bases outside the gene matches. CDR1 SGHRS and CDR2 YFSETQ come from the germline V gene. There are 15 residues in the CDR3. CDR3 nucleotide sequence: TGCGCCAGCAGATTAGCGGGGGGGCTCTACAATGAGCAGTTCTTC. It encodes CASRLAGGLYNEQFF.

This chain uses TRBV11-2 with TRBJ1-2; D uncertain. The V end lost 3 bases, the J end lost 4 bases, and 15 bases lay between the germline ends. The CDR3 sequence is 15 residues long. The germline CDR1 and CDR2 sequences are SGHAT and FQNNGV. CDR3 sequence: CASSLVRGKIYGYTF. CDR3 nucleotides: TGTGCCAGCAGCTTGGTACGCGGTAAAATCTATGGCTACACCTTC.

This clone was seen only once. This chain joins TRBV5-1 and TRBJ1-5; 7 positions match TRBD1. The CDR3 loop spans 18 amino acids. Trimming removed 6 bases from V and 1 base from J; junction bases left unmatched: 16. Germline V lookup: CDR1 SGHRS, CDR2 YFSETQ. The CDR3 region is CASIHRDRPSVSNQPQHF. The CDR3 DNA sequence: TGCGCCAGCATCCACCGGGACAGACCATCAGTAAGCAATCAGCCCCAGCATTTT. The variable domain in full, completed from reference TRBV5-1 and TRBJ1-5, reads KAGVTQTPRYLIKTRGQQVTLSCSPISGHRSVSWYQQTPGQGLQFLFEYFSETQRNKGNFPGRFSGRQFSNSRSEMNVSTLELGDSALYLCASIHRDRPSVSNQPQHFGDGTRLSIL.

V is TRBV10-3 and J is TRBJ2-2; 8 bases match TRBD1. The CDR3 has 14 amino acids. V was clipped by 8 bases and J by 4 bases; unmatched bases: 6. Germline CDR1 and CDR2: ENHRY and SYGVKD. The CDR3 region has the DNA TGTGCCATCCCCAGACAGGGGACCACCGGGGAGCTGTTTTTT. Translating gives CAIPRQGTTGELFF.

The chain uses TRBV6-5 and TRBJ2-7; D is unclear. Germline CDR1 reads MNHEY; CDR2 reads SVGAGI. Trimming pared 0 bases from V and 7 bases from J, leaving 19 bases between. This CDR3 has 16 amino acids. In DNA form, the CDR3 reads TGTGCCAGCAGTTACTCGAGTCGGAGATACTTTGGAGAGCAGTACTTC. This translates into CASSYSSRRYFGEQYF.

The chain links TRBV7-9 to TRBJ2-5; D possibly corresponds to TRBD1 (5 bases). Germline lookup yields CDR1 SEHNR and CDR2 FQNEAQ (reference sequence). The V end lost 3 bases, the J end lost 5 bases, and 16 bases lay between the germline ends. The CDR3 runs to 15 residues. CDR3 DNA: TGTGCCAGCAGCTTTATAGGGGAAATGGGGGAGACCCAGTACTTC. Residues: CASSFIGEMGETQYF.